These 7 T cell receptor beta chains originate from one sample sequenced in a study of CD8 T cells in ankylosing spondylitis. TCRdb re-called the 5' RACE reads through MiXCR, storing one row per CDR3 protein. The repertoire includes approximately 340,000 distinct CDR3 sequences, about 14% of them detected once, and roughly 0.99% sits in the top ten. Source material: blood, either unsorted or a sorted T cell fraction (not recorded which). The receptors were gathered from a male donor with ankylosing spondylitis or in good health (not recorded which).

The chain recombines TRBV30 with TRBJ2-2; 13 nucleotides line up with TRBD2. After removal of 7 bases from V and 5 bases from J, the junction contained 10 bases not matched to a gene. The length of the CDR3 is 16 residues. Germline CDR1 reads GTSNPN; CDR2 reads SVGIG (reference sequence). CDR3 DNA: TGTGCCTATGAACTAGCGGGAGGGCCGGTTACCGGGGAGCTGTTTTTT. Protein product: CAYELAGGPVTGELFF.

This clonotype came up a few times. The V call is TRBV20-1, the J call TRBJ1-6; D gene uncertain. CDR1 and CDR2 (germline): DFQATT, SNEGSKA (reference sequence). V was cut by 6 bases and J by 6 bases, with 18 bases left in between. The length of the CDR3 is 15 residues. For the CDR3, the DNA is TGCAGTGCGGCCCCCCGGCACAGCTTTAATTCACCCCTCCACTTT. This encodes CSAAPRHSFNSPLHF.

This clonotype was counted a few times. The V call is TRBV7-2, the J call TRBJ1-6, with D unresolved. Trimming shortened V by 3 bases and J by 10 bases, and 10 bases separated the two germline ends. Germline V gene data show CDR1 as SGHTA and CDR2 as FQGNSA. This CDR3 spans 13 amino acids. CDR3 sequence reads: CASSLGGGSPLHF. The CDR3 DNA reads TGTGCCAGCAGCTTGGGTGGCGGCTCACCCCTCCACTTT.

This clonotype was seen more than once but under ten times. The rearrangement links TRBV29-1 to TRBJ1-2; D not certain. The V and J ends lost 3 bases and 3 bases respectively, with 11 bases between them. Per the germline V gene, CDR1 is SQVTM and CDR2 is ANQGSEA. The CDR3 runs to 13 residues. Written as DNA, the CDR3 is TGCAGCGTTGACCCTTCGGGGTACTATGGCTACACCTTC. This translates into CSVDPSGYYGYTF.

A note on this clonotype: A much larger clone lies one base from this, so it may be a read error. This rearrangement joins TRBV29-1 to TRBJ2-2; a weak D match, TRBD2 (6 bases). The CDR3 runs to 13 residues. Per germline, CDR1 SQVTM and CDR2 ANQGSEA. The CDR3 bases are TGCAGCGTTGCCGGGACGAACACCGGGGGGCTGTTTTTT. It is translated as CSVAGTNTGGLFF.

There are many counts of this clonotype. The CDR3 nucleotides read TGTGCCATCAGTGAGTCTATCCGCGGTGAGCAGTTCTTC. Its protein is CAISESIRGEQFF. This chain connects TRBV10-3 to TRBJ2-1; D is uncertain. V lost 0 bases to trimming and J lost 9 bases, with 9 bases between them. The germline V gene has CDR1 ENHRY and CDR2 SYGVKD. The CDR3 consists of 13 residues.

This clonotype was detected only once. The V and J genes are TRBV18 and TRBJ2-3; a possible D gene is TRBD2 (5 bases). This CDR3 is built from 18 residues. V shed 3 bases and J shed 8 bases, with 27 bases lying between them. Germline CDR1 and CDR2: KGHSH and LQKENI. CDR3 sequence (DNA): TGTGCCAGCTCACCCCCGGTTAAGGAGGCAGTCTGGCGGATTACGCAGTATTTT. Amino acids: CASSPPVKEAVWRITQYF. Full variable domain (outside the CDR3, taken from reference TRBV18 and TRBJ2-3): NAGVMQNPRHLVRRRGQEARLRCSPMKGHSHVYWYRQLPEEGLKFMVYLQKENIIDESGMPKERFSAEFPKEGPSILRIQQVVRGDSAAYFCASSPPVKEAVWRITQYFGPGTRLTVL.